This TCR beta chain was documented in a study of identical twins. This clonotype turned up a few times. TCRdb reprocessed the 5' RACE reads via MiXCR and lists one record per CDR3 protein. Seen here are hundreds of thousands of distinct CDR3 sequences, more than 20% observed once, and the top ten hold approximately 0.48%. These sequences were also reported in another study, on yellow fever vaccine responses in identical twins. That paper adds: The T cell response to vaccination in identical twins was reportedly partly convergent and partly personalized.

This clonotype was obtained from a woman younger than 35 in good health. Sequencing was done on a sample of CD4+ T cells sorted from blood.

CDR3 loop: CASSPGQAYEQYV. CDR3 nucleotide sequence: TGTGCCAGCAGCCCCGGACAGGCTTACGAGCAGTACGTC. This rearrangement joins TRBV12-3 or TRBV12-4 to TRBJ2-7; 7 bases are shared with TRBD1. The CDR3 covers 13 residues. Trimming at V came to 6 bases and at J to 4 bases, leaving 6 bases not matched to a gene.